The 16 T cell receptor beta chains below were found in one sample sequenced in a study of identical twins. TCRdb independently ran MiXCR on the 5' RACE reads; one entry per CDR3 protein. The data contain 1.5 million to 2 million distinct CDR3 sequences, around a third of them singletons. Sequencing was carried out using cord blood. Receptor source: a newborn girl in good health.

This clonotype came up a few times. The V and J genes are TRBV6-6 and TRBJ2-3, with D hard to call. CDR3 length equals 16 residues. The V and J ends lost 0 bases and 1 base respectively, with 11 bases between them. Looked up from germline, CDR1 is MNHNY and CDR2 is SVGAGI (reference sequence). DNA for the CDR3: TGTGCCAGCAGTTACTCAGGCGGTCCCGGCACAGATACGCAGTATTTT. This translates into CASSYSGGPGTDTQYF.

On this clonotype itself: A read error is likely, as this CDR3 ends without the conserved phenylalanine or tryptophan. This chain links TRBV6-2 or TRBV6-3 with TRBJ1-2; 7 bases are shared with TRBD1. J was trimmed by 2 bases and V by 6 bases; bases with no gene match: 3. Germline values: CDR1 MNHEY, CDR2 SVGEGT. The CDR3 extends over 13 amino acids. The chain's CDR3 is CASREGQNYGYTS. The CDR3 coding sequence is TGTGCCAGCAGAGAGGGACAGAACTATGGCTACACCTCC.

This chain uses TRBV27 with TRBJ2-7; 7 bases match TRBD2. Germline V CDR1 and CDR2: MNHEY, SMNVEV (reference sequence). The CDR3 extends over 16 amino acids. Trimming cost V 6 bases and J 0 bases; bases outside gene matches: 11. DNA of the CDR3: TGTGCCAGCAGCCCCGGAGTAGCGGGTATCTCCTACGAGCAGTACTTC. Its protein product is CASSPGVAGISYEQYF.

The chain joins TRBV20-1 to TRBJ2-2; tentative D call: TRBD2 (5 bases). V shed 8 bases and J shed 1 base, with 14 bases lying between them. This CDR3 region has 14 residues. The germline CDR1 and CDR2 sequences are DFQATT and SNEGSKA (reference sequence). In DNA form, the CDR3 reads TGCAGTTCCCTTAGAGGGTTGAACACCGGGGAGCTGTTTTTT. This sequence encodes CSSLRGLNTGELFF.

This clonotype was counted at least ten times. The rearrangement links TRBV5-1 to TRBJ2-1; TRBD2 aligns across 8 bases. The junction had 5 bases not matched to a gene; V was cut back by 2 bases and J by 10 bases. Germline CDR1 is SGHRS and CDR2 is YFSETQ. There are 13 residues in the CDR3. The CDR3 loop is CASSFLAGGEQFF. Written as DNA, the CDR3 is TGCGCCAGCAGCTTTCTGGCGGGGGGAGAGCAGTTCTTC.

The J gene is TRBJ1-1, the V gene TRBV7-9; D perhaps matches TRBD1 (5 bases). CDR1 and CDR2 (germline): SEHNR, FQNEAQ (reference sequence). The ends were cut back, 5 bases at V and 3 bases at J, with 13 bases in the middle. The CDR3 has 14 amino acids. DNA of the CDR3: TGTGCCAGCAGCCGGACGCGAGGGGACACTGAAGCTTTCTTT. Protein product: CASSRTRGDTEAFF.

The chain's CDR3 is CASSEEGRWAGEGEQYF. The CDR3 coding sequence is TGTGCCAGCAGTGAAGAAGGTCGGTGGGCAGGGGAGGGCGAGCAGTACTTC. V is TRBV2 and J is TRBJ2-7; D might be TRBD2 (7 bases). V was shortened by 1 base and J by 6 bases, with 22 bases between the two germline ends. Germline CDR1 is SNHLY and CDR2 is FYNNEI. This CDR3 has 17 amino acids. The full variable domain, completed using reference TRBV2 and TRBJ2-7, is EPEVTQTPSHQVTQMGQEVILRCVPISNHLYFYWYRQILGQKVEFLVSFYNNEISEKSEIFDDQFSVERPDGSNFTLKIRSTKLEDSAMYFCASSEEGRWAGEGEQYFGPGTRLTVT.

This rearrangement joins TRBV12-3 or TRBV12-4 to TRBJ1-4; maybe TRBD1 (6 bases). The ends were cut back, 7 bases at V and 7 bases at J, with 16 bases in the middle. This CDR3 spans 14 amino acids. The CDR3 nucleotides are TGTGCCAGCACCCCTCGGGGGGGCAGTGAAAAACTGTTTTTT. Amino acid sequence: CASTPRGGSEKLFF.

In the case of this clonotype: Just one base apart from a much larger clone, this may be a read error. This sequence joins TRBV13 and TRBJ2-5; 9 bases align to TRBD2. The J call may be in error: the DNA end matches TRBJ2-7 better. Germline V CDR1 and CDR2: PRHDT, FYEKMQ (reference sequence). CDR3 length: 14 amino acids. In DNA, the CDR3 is TGTGCCAGCAGCTTTGCTAGCGGGGATTACGAGCAGTACTTC. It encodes CASSFASGDYEQYF.

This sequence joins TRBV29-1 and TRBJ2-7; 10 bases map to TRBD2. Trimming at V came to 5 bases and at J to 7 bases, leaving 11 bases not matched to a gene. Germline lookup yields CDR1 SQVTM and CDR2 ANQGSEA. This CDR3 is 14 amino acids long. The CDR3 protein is CSVLRSGRDNEQYF. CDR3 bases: TGCAGCGTTCTTCGCAGCGGGAGGGACAATGAGCAGTACTTC.

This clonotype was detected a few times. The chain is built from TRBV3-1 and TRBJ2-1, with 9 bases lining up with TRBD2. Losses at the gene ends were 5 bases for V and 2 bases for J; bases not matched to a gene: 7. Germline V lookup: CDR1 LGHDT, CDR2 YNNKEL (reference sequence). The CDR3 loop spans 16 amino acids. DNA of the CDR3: TGTGCCAGCAGCTCCCCCGGGACTAGCCCCTACAATGAGCAGTTCTTC. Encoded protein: CASSSPGTSPYNEQFF.

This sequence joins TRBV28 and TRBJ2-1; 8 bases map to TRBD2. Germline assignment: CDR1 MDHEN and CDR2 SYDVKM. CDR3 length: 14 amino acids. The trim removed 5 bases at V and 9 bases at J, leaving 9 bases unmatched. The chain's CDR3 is CASSLSGRFGEQFF. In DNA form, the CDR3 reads TGTGCCAGCAGTCTCAGCGGGAGATTCGGTGAGCAGTTCTTC.

Here the CDR3 DNA reads TGCGCCAGCAGCCAAGTAGTGACAGGGGAGGCAGATACGCAGTATTTT. Residues: CASSQVVTGEADTQYF. The chain couples TRBV4-1 to TRBJ2-3; 8 bases align to TRBD1. CDR3 size: 16 residues. Germline V lookup: CDR1 MGHRA, CDR2 YSYEKL. J was trimmed by 4 bases and V by 1 base; bases with no gene match: 7.

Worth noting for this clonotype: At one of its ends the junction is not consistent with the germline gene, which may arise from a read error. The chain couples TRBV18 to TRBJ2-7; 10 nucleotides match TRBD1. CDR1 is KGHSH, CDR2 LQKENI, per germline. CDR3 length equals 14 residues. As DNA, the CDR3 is TGTGCCGGCTCACGGACAGGGGGGAACGACGAGCAGTACTTC. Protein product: CAGSRTGGNDEQYF.

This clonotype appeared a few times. The CDR3 loop reads CASSRGLVLARNEQFF. In nucleotides, the CDR3 is TGCGCCAGCAGCCGAGGCTTGGTACTAGCGCGCAATGAGCAGTTCTTC. The gene calls are TRBV5-1 and TRBJ2-1; 7 bases are a match to TRBD2. The germline V gene has CDR1 SGHRS and CDR2 YFSETQ. Trimming cost V 4 bases and J 6 bases; bases outside gene matches: 13. This CDR3 region has 16 residues. The full variable domain, with the rest looked up from reference TRBV5-1 and TRBJ2-1, is KAGVTQTPRYLIKTRGQQVTLSCSPISGHRSVSWYQQTPGQGLQFLFEYFSETQRNKGNFPGRFSGRQFSNSRSEMNVSTLELGDSALYLCASSRGLVLARNEQFFGPGTRLTVL.

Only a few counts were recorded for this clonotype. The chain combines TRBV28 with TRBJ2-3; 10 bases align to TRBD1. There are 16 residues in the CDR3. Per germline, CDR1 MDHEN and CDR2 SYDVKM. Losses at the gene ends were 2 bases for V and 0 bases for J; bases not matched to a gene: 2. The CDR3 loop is CASSLDRGLSTDTQYF. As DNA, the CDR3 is TGTGCCAGCAGTTTAGACAGGGGGCTCAGCACAGATACGCAGTATTTT.